This T cell receptor beta chain emerged from a study of radiotherapy plus CTLA-4 blockade in lung cancer. Here immunoSEQ multiplex PCR was the method, and the copy in TCRdb shows in-frame clones only, minus some. Of around 37,000 clones listed, over 70% are singletons. Germline V gives CDR1 SNHLY, CDR2 FYNNEI. Trimming took 7 bases from V and 6 from J; bases not matched to a gene: 9. The CDR3 loop spans 13 amino acids. This chain joins TRBV2 and TRBJ2-7; 7 nucleotides line up with TRBD1. Sequenced material: peripheral blood, taken from a patient treated with radiotherapy plus ipilimumab. The TCR comes from a human donor with non-small cell lung cancer that progressed on radiotherapy plus ipilimumab. The CDR3, as DNA: TGTGCCAGCACTGGGGACAGAGGTAGCGAGCAGTACTTC. Translating it yields CASTGDRGSEQYF.